These 24 T cell receptor beta chains were sequenced from one sample in a study of shared clonotypes between healthy human individuals. Clones were read by immunoSEQ multiplex PCR, and TCRdb kept only the in-frame ones, dropping some. Seen here are approximately 1,500,000 clones, roughly 95% observed once, and the top ten hold 0.95% to 1.5%. Sequencing was done on a sample of naive CD4+ T cells sorted from blood. This sample's subset: CD45RA+ positively selected. These receptor sequences come from a man aged 25 to 45 in good health.

As regards this clone: The same CDR3 also results from other DNA sequences found in this sample. The chain combines TRBV19 with TRBJ1-3; D is uncertain. V lost 3 bases, J lost 1 base, and 4 bases lay in between. The germline V gene encodes CDR1 LNHDA and CDR2 SQIVND (reference sequence). The CDR3 spans 13 residues. The CDR3 reads CASSIVSGNTIYF. The DNA for the CDR3 is TGTGCCAGTAGTATCGTGTCTGGAAACACCATATATTTT. The entire variable domain, with the rest obtained from reference TRBV19 and TRBJ1-3, is as follows: DGGITQSPKYLFRKEGQNVTLSCEQNLNHDAMYWYRQDPGQGLRLIYYSQIVNDFQKGDIAEGYSVSREKKESFPLTVTSAQKNPTAFYLCASSIVSGNTIYFGEGSWLTVV.

The chain is built from TRBV18 and TRBJ2-1; 9 bases align to TRBD1. After removal of 0 bases from V and 4 bases from J, the junction contained 4 bases not matched to a gene. CDR1 is KGHSH, CDR2 LQKENI, per germline. The CDR3 is 16 residues long. The CDR3 here is CASSPPLGTGYNEQFF. The DNA for the CDR3 is TGTGCCAGCTCACCACCGCTAGGGACAGGGTACAATGAGCAGTTCTTC. The variable domain in full, with the rest retrieved from reference TRBV18 and TRBJ2-1, is NAGVMQNPRHLVRRRGQEARLRCSPMKGHSHVYWYRQLPEEGLKFMVYLQKENIIDESGMPKERFSAEFPKEGPSILRIQQVVRGDSAAYFCASSPPLGTGYNEQFFGPGTRLTVL.

This chain joins TRBV7-2 and TRBJ2-4, with a weak D call TRBD2 (5 bases). CDR1 and CDR2 from the germline V gene are SGHTA and FQGNSA. V was shortened by 2 bases and J by 8 bases, with 10 bases between the two germline ends. This CDR3 is 13 amino acids long. This CDR3 reads CASSLYGVDIQYF. The CDR3 bases are TGTGCCAGCAGCTTATACGGGGTCGACATTCAGTACTTC.

V gene TRBV6-5 combines with J gene TRBJ2-5, with D possibly being TRBD1 (6 bases). This CDR3 is built from 15 residues. The V end was cut by 5 bases, the J end by 1 base, with 14 bases between. Germline V gene sequence: CDR1 MNHEY, CDR2 SVGAGI. CDR3 coding DNA: TGTGCCAGCAGTCCCAGGGGCAGGGCCCAAGAGACCCAGTACTTC. This sequence encodes CASSPRGRAQETQYF.

The chain is built from TRBV14 and TRBJ2-1; the match to TRBD2 covers 11 bases. The CDR3 is made up of 16 amino acids. V shed 4 bases, J shed 7 bases, and the junction held 9 bases outside the gene matches. Germline assignment: CDR1 SGHDN and CDR2 FVKESK. CDR3 amino acids: CASSLRLAGIPNEQFF. CDR3 coding DNA: TGTGCCAGCAGCCTAAGACTAGCGGGAATCCCTAATGAGCAGTTCTTC.

Comment on this clone: The sample has other DNA sequences that encode this CDR3 too. V gene TRBV11-2 combines with J gene TRBJ2-7; the D is unclear. CDR1 is SGHAT and CDR2 is FQNNGV in the germline V gene. V gave up 1 base and J gave up 1 base, with 2 bases separating them. CDR3 size: 12 residues. The DNA for the CDR3 is TGTGCCAGCAGCTTAGGATCCTACGAGCAGTACTTC. Translation gives CASSLGSYEQYF.

This chain joins TRBV5-1 and TRBJ2-1; 8 nucleotides line up with TRBD2. CDR3 length: 16 residues. V was pared by 0 bases and J by 3 bases, with 5 bases of the junction left unmatched. Germline values: CDR1 SGHRS, CDR2 YFSETQ. DNA of the CDR3: TGCGCCAGCAGCTTGGGATTAGCGGGGTTCTACAATGAGCAGTTCTTC. Translated, it gives CASSLGLAGFYNEQFF.

The chain uses TRBV30 and TRBJ2-3; 9 bases align to TRBD2. This CDR3 has 19 amino acids. With V trimmed by 0 bases and J by 0 bases, 13 bases remained unmatched. Germline-derived CDR1 and CDR2 are GTSNPN and SVGIG (reference sequence). DNA of the CDR3: TGTGCCTGGAGTGTTCTGGGCGGGAGGGCCTTCTCTAGCACAGATACGCAGTATTTT. It encodes CAWSVLGGRAFSSTDTQYF. Drawing the rest from reference TRBV30 and TRBJ2-3, the complete variable domain is SQTIHQWPATLVQPVGSPLSLECTVEGTSNPNLYWYRQAAGRGLQLLFYSVGIGQISSEVPQNLSASRPQDRQFILSSKKLLLSDSGFYLCAWSVLGGRAFSSTDTQYFGPGTRLTVL.

This rearrangement joins TRBV28 to TRBJ2-1; TRBD1 matches at 8 bases. Losses at the gene ends were 6 bases for V and 1 base for J; bases not matched to a gene: 8. The CDR3 loop spans 16 amino acids. CDR1 is MDHEN, CDR2 SYDVKM, per germline. This chain's CDR3 is CASRPWDRSSYNEQFF. Here the CDR3 DNA reads TGTGCCAGCAGACCCTGGGACAGGTCTTCCTACAATGAGCAGTTCTTC.

As for this clone: The same CDR3 can be traced to other DNA sequences in this sample. J is TRBJ2-2 and V is TRBV18; D might be TRBD1 (6 bases). This CDR3 contains 15 residues. Trimming left V 6 bases short and J 2 bases short, with 13 bases between. Germline V gene sequence: CDR1 KGHSH, CDR2 LQKENI. CDR3 residues: CASSPRTANTGELFF. In DNA form, the CDR3 reads TGTGCCAGCTCTCCCCGGACAGCTAACACCGGGGAGCTGTTTTTT.

V and J are TRBV29-1 and TRBJ1-1; 12 bases fit TRBD1. J lost 5 bases, V lost 6 bases, and 7 bases had no gene match. The CDR3 is 14 amino acids. CDR1 and CDR2 from the germline V gene are SQVTM and ANQGSEA. The CDR3 bases are TGCAGCGTCCGGGACAGGGGGCATGGGACTGAAGCTTTCTTT. This sequence encodes CSVRDRGHGTEAFF.

This clone came up once. The V gene is TRBV28, the J gene TRBJ2-7; D might be TRBD2 (6 bases). CDR1 and CDR2 from the germline V gene are MDHEN and SYDVKM. CDR3 size: 16 residues. Trimming shortened V by 3 bases and J by 3 bases, and 18 bases separated the two germline ends. CDR3 protein: CASSLGPTRDLYEQYF. The CDR3 DNA sequence: TGTGCCAGCAGTTTGGGACCTACGCGGGATCTCTACGAGCAGTACTTC.

This clone was seen a few times. The rearrangement links TRBV2 to TRBJ1-2; no clear D. The CDR3 has 13 amino acids. Germline CDR1 reads SNHLY; CDR2 reads FYNNEI. Trimming pared 3 bases from V and 3 bases from J, leaving 8 bases between. The CDR3 loop is CASSDFLHYGYTF. In DNA form, the CDR3 reads TGTGCCAGCAGTGATTTCCTACACTATGGCTACACCTTC. Filled out from reference TRBV2 and TRBJ1-2, the complete variable domain reads EPEVTQTPSHQVTQMGQEVILRCVPISNHLYFYWYRQILGQKVEFLVSFYNNEISEKSEIFDDQFSVERPDGSNFTLKIRSTKLEDSAMYFCASSDFLHYGYTFGSGTRLTVV.

A word on this clone: Other DNA sequences within the sample encode an identical CDR3. The rearrangement uses TRBV6-1 and TRBJ2-1, with D unclear. From germline, CDR1 is MNHNS and CDR2 SASEGT. Trimming removed 2 bases from V and 7 bases from J, with 3 bases in between. The CDR3 runs to 11 residues. The CDR3 nucleotides are TGTGCCAGCAGTGAACCGAATGAGCAGTTCTTC. As protein: CASSEPNEQFF.

As for this clone: The sample holds other DNA sequences that translate to the same CDR3. The V gene is TRBV30, the J gene TRBJ2-7; D remains unclear. This CDR3 contains 13 residues. Looked up from germline, CDR1 is GTSNPN and CDR2 is SVGIG (reference sequence). The germline V and J ends were trimmed by 0 bases and 3 bases, with 9 bases remaining between them. The CDR3 region is CAWSVLAGYEQYF. In nucleotides, the CDR3 is TGTGCCTGGAGTGTATTGGCCGGCTACGAGCAGTACTTC.

This rearrangement joins TRBV19 to TRBJ2-2; the match to TRBD2 covers 13 bases. Per germline, CDR1 LNHDA and CDR2 SQIVND (reference sequence). CDR3 length equals 17 residues. V gave up 4 bases and J gave up 8 bases; unmatched junction bases: 10. The CDR3 region is CASSTLGLAGVAGELFF. CDR3 nucleotide sequence: TGTGCCAGTAGTACCCTAGGACTAGCGGGAGTTGCAGGGGAGCTGTTTTTT.

This chain connects TRBV5-6 to TRBJ2-3; 8 nucleotides match TRBD2. The CDR3 runs to 18 residues. Looked up from germline, CDR1 is SGHDT and CDR2 is YYEEEE. The V and J ends lost 4 bases and 2 bases, in that order; junction bases with no gene match: 15. The CDR3 region has the DNA TGTGCCAGCAGCCAGATGGGGACTAGTATTCCTTACACAGATACGCAGTATTTT. As protein: CASSQMGTSIPYTDTQYF.

The rearrangement joins TRBV7-9 to TRBJ2-3; D is possibly TRBD1 or TRBD2 (5 bases each). Germline V lookup: CDR1 SEHNR, CDR2 FQNEAQ (reference sequence). V lost 5 bases and J 6 bases, leaving 15 bases between the germline ends. The CDR3 consists of 14 residues. The CDR3 sequence is CASSQRDLSDTQYF. The CDR3 DNA reads as TGTGCCAGCAGCCAGAGGGACCTCTCGGATACGCAGTATTTT.

This chain joins TRBV5-1 and TRBJ2-3, with TRBD2 matching 13 bases. CDR3 length: 14 residues. The germline CDR1 and CDR2 sequences are SGHRS and YFSETQ. The V segment lost 5 bases and the J segment 9 bases; nucleotides outside the gene matches: 6. The CDR3: CASSPGLAGTTQYF. The CDR3 nucleotides are TGCGCCAGCAGTCCGGGACTAGCGGGGACGACGCAGTATTTT.

This clone has only one observation. The chain is built from TRBV5-1 and TRBJ2-1; D unresolved. This CDR3 is built from 15 residues. The ends were cut back, 5 bases at V and 1 base at J, with 13 bases in the middle. In germline, CDR1 is SGHRS, CDR2 YFSETQ. The CDR3 sequence is CASSQKDGSYNEQFF. The CDR3 coding sequence is TGCGCCAGCAGTCAGAAGGACGGTTCCTACAATGAGCAGTTCTTC.

V usage is TRBV25-1 and J usage is TRBJ1-4; D ambiguous. Trimming pared 6 bases from V and 0 bases from J, leaving 11 bases between. The CDR3 spans 15 residues. Per germline, CDR1 MGHDK and CDR2 SYGVNS. The CDR3 protein is CASSLTEATNEKLFF. CDR3 nucleotides: TGTGCCAGCAGCCTAACAGAAGCAACTAATGAAAAACTGTTTTTT.

Only one count was recorded for this clone. This chain links TRBV29-1 with TRBJ2-7; D is perhaps TRBD2 (6 bases). Germline assignment: CDR1 SQVTM and CDR2 ANQGSEA. CDR3 length: 14 amino acids. Trimming took 6 bases from V and 2 from J, leaving 17 bases between them. CDR3 residues: CSVRTGLGTYEQYF. CDR3 nucleotides: TGCAGCGTCCGGACGGGACTTGGAACCTACGAGCAGTACTTC.

The chain is built from TRBV27 and TRBJ2-1, with D maybe TRBD2 (6 bases). The CDR3 is 14 amino acids. V shed 8 bases and J shed 6 bases, with 17 bases lying between them. Germline loops: CDR1 MNHEY, CDR2 SMNVEV (reference sequence). The CDR3 DNA follows: TGTGCCAGCCGTCTTGGCCGGGACTCCAATGAGCAGTTCTTC. It is translated as CASRLGRDSNEQFF.

The genes are TRBV5-1 and TRBJ2-1, with a possible D match to TRBD2 (6 bases). CDR1 and CDR2 from the germline V gene are SGHRS and YFSETQ. V lost 8 bases and J 5 bases, leaving 17 bases between the germline ends. The CDR3 consists of 14 residues. CDR3 region: CASSTPGVDNEQFF. The CDR3 coding sequence is TGCGCCAGTTCGACCCCGGGGGTTGACAATGAGCAGTTCTTC.